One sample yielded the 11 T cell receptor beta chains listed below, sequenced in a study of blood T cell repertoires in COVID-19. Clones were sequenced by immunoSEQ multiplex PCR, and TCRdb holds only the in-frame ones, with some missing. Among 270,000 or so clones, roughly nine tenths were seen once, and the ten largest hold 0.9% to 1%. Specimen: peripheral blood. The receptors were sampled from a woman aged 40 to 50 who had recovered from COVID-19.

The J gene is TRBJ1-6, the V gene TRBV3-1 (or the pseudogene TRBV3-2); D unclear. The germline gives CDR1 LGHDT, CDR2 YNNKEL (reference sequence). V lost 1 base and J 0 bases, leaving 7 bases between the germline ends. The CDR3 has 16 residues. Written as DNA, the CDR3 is TGTGCCAGCAGCCAAGGAGGGAGCTCCTATAATTCACCCCTCCACTTT. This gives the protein CASSQGGSSYNSPLHF.

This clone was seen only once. As DNA, the CDR3 is TGTGCCAGCAGTGATCGGGGACTCTATGGCTACACCTTC. This gives the protein CASSDRGLYGYTF. The genes are TRBV2 and TRBJ1-2, with a weak D call TRBD1 (5 bases). V dropped 3 bases and J dropped 4 bases, with 9 bases sitting between them. The germline V gene has CDR1 SNHLY and CDR2 FYNNEI. This CDR3 comprises 13 residues.

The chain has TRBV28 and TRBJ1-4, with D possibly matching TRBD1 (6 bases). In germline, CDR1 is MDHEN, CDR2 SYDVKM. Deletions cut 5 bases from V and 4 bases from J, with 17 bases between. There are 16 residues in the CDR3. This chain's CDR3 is CASSPGRTVFNEKLFF. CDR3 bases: TGTGCCAGCAGTCCAGGCCGGACAGTCTTTAATGAAAAACTGTTTTTT.

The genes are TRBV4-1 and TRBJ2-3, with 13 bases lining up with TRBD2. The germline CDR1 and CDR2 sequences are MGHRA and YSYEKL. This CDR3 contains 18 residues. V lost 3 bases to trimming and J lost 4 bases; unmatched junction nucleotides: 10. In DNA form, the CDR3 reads TGCGCCAGCAGCCAGTTCCCCTCCGGGACTAGCGGGGCAGATACGCAGTATTTT. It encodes CASSQFPSGTSGADTQYF.

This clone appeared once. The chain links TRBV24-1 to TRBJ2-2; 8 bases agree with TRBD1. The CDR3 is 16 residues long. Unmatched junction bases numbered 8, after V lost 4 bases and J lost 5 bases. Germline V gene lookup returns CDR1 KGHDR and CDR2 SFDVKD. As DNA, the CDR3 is TGTGCCACCAGTGAGTCGACAGGGGCGGGAACCGGGGAGCTGTTTTTT. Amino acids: CATSESTGAGTGELFF.

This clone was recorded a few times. This CDR3 reads CASSLNGAGTEAFF. DNA for the CDR3: TGTGCCAGCAGTTTAAACGGAGCGGGCACTGAAGCTTTCTTT. The rearrangement uses TRBV27 and TRBJ1-1; D call uncertain. Germline CDR1 reads MNHEY; CDR2 reads SMNVEV (reference sequence). The length of the CDR3 is 14 residues. Trimming pared 2 bases from V and 4 bases from J, leaving 11 bases between.

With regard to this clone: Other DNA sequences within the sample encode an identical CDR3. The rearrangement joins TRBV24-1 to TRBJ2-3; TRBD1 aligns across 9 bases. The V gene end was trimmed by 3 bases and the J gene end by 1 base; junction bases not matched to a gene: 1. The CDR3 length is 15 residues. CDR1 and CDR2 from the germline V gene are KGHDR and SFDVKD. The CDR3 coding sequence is TGTGCCACCAGTGATAGGACAGGGGGCACAGATACGCAGTATTTT. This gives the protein CATSDRTGGTDTQYF.

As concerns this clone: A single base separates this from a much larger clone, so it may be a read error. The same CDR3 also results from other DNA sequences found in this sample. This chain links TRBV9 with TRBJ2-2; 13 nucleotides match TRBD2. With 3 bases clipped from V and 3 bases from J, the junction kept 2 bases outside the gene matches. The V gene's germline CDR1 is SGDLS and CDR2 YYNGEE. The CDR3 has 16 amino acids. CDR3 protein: CASSAGLAGDTGELFF. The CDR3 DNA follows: TGTGCCAGCAGCGCCGGACTAGCGGGAGACACCGGGGAGCTGTTTTTT.

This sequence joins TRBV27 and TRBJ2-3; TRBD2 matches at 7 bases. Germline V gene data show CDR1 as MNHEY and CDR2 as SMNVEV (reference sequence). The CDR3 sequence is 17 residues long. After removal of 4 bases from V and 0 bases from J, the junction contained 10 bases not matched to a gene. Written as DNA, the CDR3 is TGTGCCAGCAGTTCCTATAGCGCTAGCGGTAGCACAGATACGCAGTATTTT. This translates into CASSSYSASGSTDTQYF.

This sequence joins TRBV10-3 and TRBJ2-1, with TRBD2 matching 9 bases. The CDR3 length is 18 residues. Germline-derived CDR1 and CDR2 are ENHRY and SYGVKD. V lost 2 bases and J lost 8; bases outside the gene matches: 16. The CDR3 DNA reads TGTGCCATCAGTGAGAGAGCTAGCGGGATGAAACGTCTAGATGAGCAGTTCTTC. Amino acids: CAISERASGMKRLDEQFF.

CDR3 loop: CASSYQTGGGQETQYF. The CDR3 coding sequence is TGTGCCAGCAGTTACCAGACAGGGGGCGGACAAGAGACCCAGTACTTC. The chain carries TRBV6-5 and TRBJ2-5; 10 bases agree with TRBD1. The germline CDR1 and CDR2 sequences are MNHEY and SVGAGI. The CDR3 is 16 amino acids. The J segment lost 2 bases and the V segment lost 2 bases, leaving 5 bases of the junction unmatched.